Presented here are 16 T cell receptor beta chains from one specimen sequenced in a study of T cells in Graves' hyperthyroidism and ophthalmopathy. Amplified regions were TCR beta CDR3 sequences from RNA transcripts. In the first-round RT-PCR of the TCR CDR3, the HTBI primer set was used. One entry per CDR3 protein results from TCRdb running MiXCR on the multiplex PCR reads. The data hold approximately 740,000 distinct CDR3 sequences, with around 15% observed a single time. Sequenced material: blood. Every receptor here comes from a woman aged 18-29 years with Graves' hyperthyroidism.

This clonotype has a count of ten or more. The chain is built from TRBV7-9 and TRBJ2-1, with D tentatively TRBD2 (6 bases). CDR1 and CDR2 (germline): SEHNR, FQNEAQ (reference sequence). The CDR3 spans 17 residues. Between the trimmed V and J ends, which lost 5 bases and 7 bases, there was a span of 24 bases. In nucleotides, the CDR3 is TGTGCCAGCAGCCCGCCGGCGGGGCGGCCGGCCCAGAATGAGCAGTTCTTC. It translates to CASSPPAGRPAQNEQFF.

This clonotype appeared many times. J is TRBJ2-3 and V is TRBV7-2; the D gene is possibly TRBD2 (6 bases). CDR3 length: 16 amino acids. The ends were cut back, 4 bases at V and 5 bases at J, with 19 bases in the middle. Germline values: CDR1 SGHTA, CDR2 FQGNSA. The CDR3 sequence is CASSWALAIPRDTQYF. The CDR3 coding sequence is TGTGCCAGCAGCTGGGCGCTAGCGATCCCCCGAGATACGCAGTATTTT.

This clonotype was seen a few times. This sequence joins TRBV29-1 and TRBJ2-1; TRBD2 matches at 8 bases. With V trimmed by 5 bases and J by 2 bases, 5 bases remained unmatched. The germline gives CDR1 SQVTM, CDR2 ANQGSEA. The CDR3 runs 14 residues. The CDR3 spells CSVLGSGAYNEQFF. The CDR3 coding sequence is TGCAGCGTTCTGGGTAGCGGGGCCTACAATGAGCAGTTCTTC.

This clonotype was counted many times. This rearrangement joins TRBV7-8 to TRBJ2-7; 7 bases are a match to TRBD1. The CDR3 extends over 14 amino acids. From germline, CDR1 is SGHVS and CDR2 FQNEAQ. V gave up 5 bases and J gave up 3 bases; unmatched junction bases: 7. CDR3 protein: CASSPPYRGYEQYF. Here the CDR3 DNA reads TGTGCCAGCAGCCCCCCGTACAGGGGCTACGAGCAGTACTTC.

The chain links TRBV9 to TRBJ1-3; D is perhaps TRBD1 (5 bases). The CDR3 is 13 amino acids. V was trimmed by 0 bases and J by 7 bases, leaving 8 bases between them. Germline CDR1 and CDR2: SGDLS and YYNGEE. CDR3 nucleotides: TGTGCCAGCAGCGTAGCAGGGTCGAACACCATATATTTT. It translates to CASSVAGSNTIYF.

This clonotype was counted ten times or more. The chain combines TRBV6-1 with TRBJ2-7, with 9 bases matching TRBD2. The CDR3 covers 15 residues. The trim removed 1 base at V and 1 base at J, leaving 2 bases unmatched. CDR1 is MNHNS, CDR2 SASEGT, per germline. The CDR3 loop reads CASSEEAGGSYEQYF. CDR3 nucleotides: TGTGCCAGCAGTGAAGAGGCGGGAGGGTCCTACGAGCAGTACTTC.

This clonotype has ten or more counts. CDR3 nucleotide sequence: TGTGCCTGGAGCCCAGGCTATGAGCAGTTCTTC. Protein product: CAWSPGYEQFF. The chain has TRBV30 and TRBJ2-1; D call uncertain. The ends were cut back, 3 bases at V and 8 bases at J, with 8 bases in the middle. Germline V gives CDR1 GTSNPN, CDR2 SVGIG (reference sequence). The CDR3 length is 11 residues. Variable domain in full (rest from reference TRBV30 and TRBJ2-1): SQTIHQWPATLVQPVGSPLSLECTVEGTSNPNLYWYRQAAGRGLQLLFYSVGIGQISSEVPQNLSASRPQDRQFILSSKKLLLSDSGFYLCAWSPGYEQFFGPGTRLTVL.

This clonotype has at least ten counts. This chain joins TRBV6-2 or TRBV6-3 and TRBJ2-2, with 9 bases matching TRBD1. This CDR3 contains 14 residues. Losses at the gene ends were 7 bases for V and 3 bases for J; bases not matched to a gene: 3. Germline V gives CDR1 MNHEY, CDR2 SVGEGT. CDR3 nucleotide sequence: TGTGCCAGCACACAGGGGGCGTACACCGGGGAGCTGTTTTTT. Its protein is CASTQGAYTGELFF.

This clonotype was counted only a few times. The gene calls are TRBV28 and TRBJ1-4; 7 positions match TRBD1. CDR1 and CDR2 from the germline V gene are MDHEN and SYDVKM. CDR3 length: 16 residues. Trimming removed 3 bases from V and 3 bases from J; junction bases left unmatched: 7. CDR3 nucleotide sequence: TGTGCCAGCAGTTTCTCAGGGGGGCGGGCTAATGAAAAACTGTTTTTT. Amino acids: CASSFSGGRANEKLFF. Looking up the rest from reference TRBV28 and TRBJ1-4 gives the full variable domain: DVKVTQSSRYLVKRTGEKVFLECVQDMDHENMFWYRQDPGLGLRLIYFSYDVKMKEKGDIPEGYSVSREKKERFSLILESASTNQTSMYLCASSFSGGRANEKLFFGSGTQLSVL.

This chain connects TRBV28 to TRBJ2-5, with a tentative D call TRBD2 (6 bases). The germline V gene encodes CDR1 MDHEN and CDR2 SYDVKM. The CDR3 is 14 residues long. V dropped 6 bases and J dropped 3 bases, with 14 bases sitting between them. CDR3 coding DNA: TGTGCCAGCAGCCCCCTCGGGAGAAAAGAGACCCAGTACTTC. It yields the protein CASSPLGRKETQYF. Full variable domain (missing parts from reference TRBV28 and TRBJ2-5): DVKVTQSSRYLVKRTGEKVFLECVQDMDHENMFWYRQDPGLGLRLIYFSYDVKMKEKGDIPEGYSVSREKKERFSLILESASTNQTSMYLCASSPLGRKETQYFGPGTRLLVL.

The chain combines TRBV19 with TRBJ1-3, with TRBD1 matching 9 bases. The CDR3 runs 17 residues. CDR1 and CDR2 (germline): LNHDA, SQIVND (reference sequence). V lost 4 bases to trimming and J lost 0 bases; unmatched junction nucleotides: 7. Written as DNA, the CDR3 is TGTGCCAGTAGTAGGGGACAGGGAGGAATCTCTGGAAACACCATATATTTT. It encodes CASSRGQGGISGNTIYF.

This clonotype was seen many times. V usage is TRBV12-3 or TRBV12-4 and J usage is TRBJ2-1; D unclear. Trimming cost V 2 bases and J 2 bases, with 7 bases left between them. This CDR3 spans 14 amino acids. The CDR3 sequence is CASSLSIPYNEQFF. The CDR3 region has the DNA TGTGCCAGCAGTTTATCCATCCCCTACAATGAGCAGTTCTTC.

Regarding this clonotype: No conserved phenylalanine or tryptophan is present at the end of the CDR3, so a read error is the likely explanation. The chain carries TRBV10-3 and TRBJ2-5, with 7 bases aligning to TRBD1. J was trimmed by 4 bases and V by 0 bases; bases with no gene match: 5. The CDR3 length is 15 residues. Germline CDR1 and CDR2: ENHRY and SYGVKD. The CDR3 protein is CAISESRGKAETQYS. CDR3 DNA: TGTGCCATCAGTGAGTCCAGGGGGAAGGCAGAGACCCAGTACTCC.

This clonotype was detected a few times. The gene calls are TRBV19 and TRBJ2-3, with 9 bases aligning to TRBD1. V lost 5 bases to trimming and J lost 3 bases; unmatched junction nucleotides: 9. CDR3 length: 16 residues. The germline V gene has CDR1 LNHDA and CDR2 SQIVND (reference sequence). The CDR3 reads CASSVRDREWTDTQYF. DNA of the CDR3: TGTGCCAGTAGTGTCCGGGACAGGGAATGGACAGATACGCAGTATTTT.

The gene calls are TRBV6-1 and TRBJ2-7; no firm D call. Germline CDR1 reads MNHNS; CDR2 reads SASEGT. Deletions cut 9 bases from V and 1 base from J, with 16 bases between. This CDR3 has 14 residues. The DNA for the CDR3 is TGTGCCAGTGAAAAAGGGTGGATATCCTACGAGCAGTACTTC. It translates to CASEKGWISYEQYF.

This clonotype was detected ten times or more. V usage is TRBV30 and J usage is TRBJ2-1; 11 bases fit TRBD2. The germline gives CDR1 GTSNPN, CDR2 SVGIG (reference sequence). This CDR3 has 14 amino acids. V lost 6 bases to trimming and J lost 3 bases; unmatched junction nucleotides: 4. The CDR3 sequence is CACITSGSYNEQFF. DNA of the CDR3: TGTGCCTGCATCACTAGCGGGAGCTACAATGAGCAGTTCTTC.